One sample yielded the 23 T cell receptor beta chains listed below, sequenced in a study of beta chain features in type 1 diabetes. Points from the study as a whole: Researchers report that Type 1 diabetes patients had moderately but significantly shorter TCRB CDR3s across all four CD4+ subsets.

TCRB transcripts that were expressed got sequenced, as all of the isolated RNA had been reverse transcribed. Clones were sequenced by immunoSEQ multiplex PCR, and TCRdb holds only the in-frame ones, with some missing. The table has fewer than 350,000 clones, over 12% seen once. Their target antigens are unknown. Specimen: naive CD4+ T cells from blood. The source is a man younger than 35 with type 1 diabetes.

This clone showed up just a few times. The chain couples TRBV14 to TRBJ1-2; no reliable D call. V lost 1 base, J lost 3 bases, and 12 bases lay in between. Germline CDR1 is SGHDN and CDR2 is FVKESK. CDR3 length: 15 residues. This CDR3 is CASSQGSARYYGYTF. CDR3 sequence (DNA): TGTGCCAGCAGCCAAGGGTCGGCGAGGTACTATGGCTACACCTTC.

This clone was found a few times. The chain carries TRBV29-1 and TRBJ1-2, with D perhaps matching TRBD1 (6 bases). This CDR3 has 12 residues. CDR1 and CDR2 from the germline V gene are SQVTM and ANQGSEA. V was pared by 6 bases and J by 1 base, with 9 bases between. The CDR3 here is CSVSDSNYGYTF. As DNA, the CDR3 is TGCAGCGTCTCGGACAGTAACTATGGCTACACCTTC.

This clone was seen more than once but under ten times. The gene calls are TRBV21-1 and TRBJ2-1; the table's D call TRBD2 went unverified against the DNA. TRBV21-1 is given as a pseudogene. The CDR3 length is 12 residues. This chain's CDR3 is CASSKAGGEQFF. The CDR3 DNA sequence: TGTGCCAGCAGCAAAGCCGGCGGGGAGCAGTTCTTC.

To note about this clone: Other DNA sequences within the sample encode an identical CDR3. The chain recombines TRBV14 with TRBJ2-1; TRBD2 is a possible D gene (5 bases). This CDR3 comprises 12 residues. V lost 0 bases and J 13 bases, leaving 10 bases between the germline ends. Germline CDR1 is SGHDN and CDR2 is FVKESK. This chain's CDR3 is CASSQDLGEQFF. The CDR3 DNA follows: TGTGCCAGCAGCCAAGATCTCGGGGAACAGTTCTTC.

A few counts support this clone. J is TRBJ1-4 and V is TRBV4-2; 7 positions match TRBD1. Germline CDR1 LGHNA, CDR2 YNFKEQ. CDR3 length equals 15 residues. The junction had 5 bases not matched to a gene; V was cut back by 3 bases and J by 4 bases. CDR3 in amino acids: CASSQETGYNEKLFF. CDR3 DNA: TGTGCCAGCAGCCAGGAGACAGGGTATAATGAAAAACTGTTTTTT.

The rearrangement joins TRBV19 to TRBJ1-1; a weak D match, TRBD1 (5 bases). Per germline, CDR1 LNHDA and CDR2 SQIVND (reference sequence). CDR3 size: 17 residues. The V and J ends lost 4 bases and 5 bases respectively, with 23 bases between them. CDR3 sequence (DNA): TGTGCCAGTAGTACGAGGAGCGTAGGGGCGGTGATGACTGAAGCTTTCTTT. As protein: CASSTRSVGAVMTEAFF.

This rearrangement joins TRBV18 to TRBJ1-1, with 7 bases identical to TRBD1. The CDR3 is 16 amino acids. V trimming: 1 base; J trimming: 4 bases; junction bases outside the gene matches: 9. Germline V gene data show CDR1 as KGHSH and CDR2 as LQKENI. The CDR3 bases are TGTGCCAGCTCACCACTGACAGGGACTGCCCTCACTGAAGCTTTCTTT. The encoded protein is CASSPLTGTALTEAFF.

V gene TRBV7-9 combines with J gene TRBJ1-1; D remains ambiguous. The CDR3 is 11 amino acids. Trimming stripped 5 bases from V and 7 bases from J, with 8 bases between. Per the germline V gene, CDR1 is SEHNR and CDR2 is FQNEAQ (reference sequence). Here the CDR3 DNA reads TGTGCCAGCAGCGCTGGCCGTGAAGCTTTCTTT. Protein product: CASSAGREAFF.

This clone showed up just once. The rearrangement links TRBV6-5 to TRBJ1-1, with TRBD1 identical over 8 bases. J lost 2 bases, V lost 2 bases, and 7 bases had no gene match. The CDR3 runs 16 residues. The germline gives CDR1 MNHEY, CDR2 SVGAGI. DNA for the CDR3: TGTGCCAGCAGTTACCGAGGCAGGGGGCTCAACACTGAAGCTTTCTTT. Protein: CASSYRGRGLNTEAFF.

The rearrangement links TRBV4-1 to TRBJ2-7, with 12 bases lining up with TRBD2. Germline V gives CDR1 MGHRA, CDR2 YSYEKL. With 3 bases clipped from V and 1 base from J, the junction kept 7 bases outside the gene matches. The CDR3 covers 17 residues. In DNA, the CDR3 is TGCGCCAGCAGCCACTTCCAGACTAGCGGGAGTTCCTACGAGCAGTACTTC. This translates into CASSHFQTSGSSYEQYF.

The table lists this clone with a few counts. This chain connects TRBV21-1 to TRBJ2-2; TRBD2 is the table's D call, not checked against the DNA. TRBV21-1 is a pseudogene locus. The CDR3 has 14 amino acids. In DNA form, the CDR3 reads TGTGCCAGCAAAGGACTAGATTGCACCGGGGAGCTGTTTTTT. Translating it yields CASKGLDCTGELFF.

CDR3 loop: CASSLGGSSYNSPLHF. The CDR3 nucleotides are TGTGCCAGCAGTTTGGGAGGGAGCTCCTATAATTCACCCCTCCACTTT. The V gene is TRBV9, the J gene TRBJ1-6; D is uncertain. V lost 5 bases, J lost 0 bases, and 12 bases lay in between. Germline CDR1 reads SGDLS; CDR2 reads YYNGEE. The CDR3 spans 16 residues. Full variable domain (rest looked up from reference TRBV9 and TRBJ1-6): DSGVTQTPKHLITATGQRVTLRCSPRSGDLSVYWYQQSLDQGLQFLIQYYNGEERAKGNILERFSAQQFPDLHSELNLSSLELGDSALYFCASSLGGSSYNSPLHFGNGTRLTVT.

The V call is TRBV5-4, the J call TRBJ1-1, with D unresolved. Trimming cost V 4 bases and J 1 base, with 14 bases left between them. The CDR3 contains 15 residues. Germline CDR1 SGHNT, CDR2 YYREEE (reference sequence). In DNA, the CDR3 is TGTGCCAGCAGCCTCCTGGGCATTGCGAACACTGAAGCTTTCTTT. Its protein product is CASSLLGIANTEAFF.

In its sample, this clone was seen a few times. This chain uses TRBV11-2 with TRBJ2-1; D is perhaps TRBD1 (6 bases). V dropped 5 bases and J dropped 0 bases, with 11 bases sitting between them. There are 15 residues in the CDR3. Germline loops: CDR1 SGHAT, CDR2 FQNNGV. The CDR3 region has the DNA TGTGCCAGCAGCCGACGGACAGACTCCTACAATGAGCAGTTCTTC. Its translation is CASSRRTDSYNEQFF.

This clone was found a few times. CDR3 coding DNA: TGTGCCAGCAGTTCGACAGGGTCCGGCCCACCCCTCCACTTT. It yields the protein CASSSTGSGPPLHF. The chain carries TRBV28 and TRBJ1-6; 7 bases map to TRBD1. Germline CDR1 MDHEN, CDR2 SYDVKM. Trimming cost V 4 bases and J 11 bases; bases outside gene matches: 8. The CDR3 spans 14 residues.

The chain uses TRBV7-2 and TRBJ2-7; 8 nucleotides line up with TRBD1. Trimming at V came to 5 bases and at J to 2 bases, leaving 5 bases not matched to a gene. CDR3 length equals 14 residues. CDR1 and CDR2 (germline): SGHTA, FQGNSA. The CDR3 DNA reads as TGTGCCAGCAGCCCCGGGACAGGTCCCTACGAGCAGTACTTC. Its protein is CASSPGTGPYEQYF. Drawing the rest from reference TRBV7-2 and TRBJ2-7, the complete variable domain is GAGVSQSPSNKVTEKGKDVELRCDPISGHTALYWYRQSLGQGLEFLIYFQGNSAPDKSGLPSDRFSAERTGGSVSTLTIQRTQQEDSAVYLCASSPGTGPYEQYFGPGTRLTVT.

In its sample, this clone was seen a few times. The V and J genes are TRBV7-2 and TRBJ2-7; TRBD2 agrees at 11 bases. Unmatched junction bases numbered 0, after V lost 3 bases and J lost 2 bases. There are 14 residues in the CDR3. Germline values: CDR1 SGHTA, CDR2 FQGNSA. CDR3: CASSFSGGAYEQYF. The CDR3 coding sequence is TGTGCCAGCAGCTTTAGCGGGGGGGCCTACGAGCAGTACTTC.

This sequence joins TRBV10-3 and TRBJ2-3; TRBD2 aligns across 7 bases. CDR3 size: 19 residues. Germline V gives CDR1 ENHRY, CDR2 SYGVKD. V lost 6 bases to trimming and J lost 0 bases; unmatched junction nucleotides: 18. The CDR3 region has the DNA TGTGCCATCAGGCCCGGTTTAGCGGGCGGAGAGACTAGCACAGATACGCAGTATTTT. This sequence encodes CAIRPGLAGGETSTDTQYF.

Comments on this clone: The junction does not match germline at one end; this may be a read error. The V and J genes are TRBV28 and TRBJ2-7; 13 bases are shared with TRBD2. The CDR3 sequence is 15 residues long. Looked up from germline, CDR1 is MDHEN and CDR2 is SYDVKM. The CDR3 bases are TGTGCCAGCAGTCTATGGACTAGCGGGAGCTACGAGCAGTACTTC. This sequence encodes CASSLWTSGSYEQYF.

This sequence joins TRBV6-5 and TRBJ2-7; possible D gene TRBD2, 5 bases. The germline V and J ends were trimmed by 8 bases and 5 bases, with 19 bases remaining between them. This CDR3 has 14 amino acids. Germline values: CDR1 MNHEY, CDR2 SVGAGI. The CDR3 loop reads CASRWGRVGNEQYF. CDR3 bases: TGTGCCAGCCGCTGGGGTAGGGTCGGGAACGAGCAGTACTTC.

V usage is TRBV11-2 and J usage is TRBJ2-3; the match to TRBD2 covers 8 bases. With 1 base clipped from V and 5 bases from J, the junction kept 11 bases outside the gene matches. Germline V gene sequence: CDR1 SGHAT, CDR2 FQNNGV. There are 17 residues in the CDR3. The CDR3 region has the DNA TGTGCCAGCAGCTTAGTTCGGGAGGCGGGAGGATTAGATACGCAGTATTTT. Protein sequence: CASSLVREAGGLDTQYF.

V is TRBV29-1 and J is TRBJ1-1; D may be TRBD1 (6 bases). CDR1 is SQVTM and CDR2 is ANQGSEA in the germline V gene. This CDR3 region has 13 residues. V lost 1 base to trimming and J lost 10 bases, with 16 bases between them. CDR3 coding DNA: TGCAGCGTTGAAGTGGGACAAGGGCGAAGAGCTTTCTTT. Translated: CSVEVGQGRRAFF.

This sequence joins TRBV28 and TRBJ2-2; 10 nucleotides line up with TRBD2. Germline values: CDR1 MDHEN, CDR2 SYDVKM. The junction had 3 bases not matched to a gene; V was cut back by 2 bases and J by 0 bases. This CDR3 contains 17 residues. CDR3 in DNA: TGTGCCAGCAGTTTAAGACTAGCGGGTTCGAACACCGGGGAGCTGTTTTTT. Protein product: CASSLRLAGSNTGELFF.